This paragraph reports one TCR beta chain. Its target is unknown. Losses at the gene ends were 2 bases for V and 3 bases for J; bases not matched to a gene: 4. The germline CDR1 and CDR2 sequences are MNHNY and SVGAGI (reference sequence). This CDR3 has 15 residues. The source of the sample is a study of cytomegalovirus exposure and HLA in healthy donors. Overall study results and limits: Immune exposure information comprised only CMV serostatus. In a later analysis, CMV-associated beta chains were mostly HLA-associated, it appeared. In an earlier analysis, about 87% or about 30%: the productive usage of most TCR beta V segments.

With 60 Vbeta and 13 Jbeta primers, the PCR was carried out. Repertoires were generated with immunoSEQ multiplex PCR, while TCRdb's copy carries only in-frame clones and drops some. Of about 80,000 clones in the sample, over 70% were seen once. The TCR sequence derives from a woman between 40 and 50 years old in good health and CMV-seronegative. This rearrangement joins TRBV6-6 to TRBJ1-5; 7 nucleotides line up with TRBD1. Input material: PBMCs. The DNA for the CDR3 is TGTGCCAGCAGTTACCGGGGACAGAACAATCAGCCCCAGCATTTT. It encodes CASSYRGQNNQPQHF.